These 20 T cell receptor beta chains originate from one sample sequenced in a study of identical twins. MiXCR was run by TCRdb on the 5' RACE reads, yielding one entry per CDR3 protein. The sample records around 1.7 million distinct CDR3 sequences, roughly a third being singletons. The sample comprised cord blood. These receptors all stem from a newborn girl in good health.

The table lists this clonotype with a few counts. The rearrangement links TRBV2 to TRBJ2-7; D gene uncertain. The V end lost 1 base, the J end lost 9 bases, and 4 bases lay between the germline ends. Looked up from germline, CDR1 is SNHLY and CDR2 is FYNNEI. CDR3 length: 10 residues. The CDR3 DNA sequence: TGTGCCAGCAGTGAAGGCGGGCAGTACTTC. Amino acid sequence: CASSEGGQYF. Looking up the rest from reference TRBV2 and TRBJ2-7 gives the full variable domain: EPEVTQTPSHQVTQMGQEVILRCVPISNHLYFYWYRQILGQKVEFLVSFYNNEISEKSEIFDDQFSVERPDGSNFTLKIRSTKLEDSAMYFCASSEGGQYFGPGTRLTVT.

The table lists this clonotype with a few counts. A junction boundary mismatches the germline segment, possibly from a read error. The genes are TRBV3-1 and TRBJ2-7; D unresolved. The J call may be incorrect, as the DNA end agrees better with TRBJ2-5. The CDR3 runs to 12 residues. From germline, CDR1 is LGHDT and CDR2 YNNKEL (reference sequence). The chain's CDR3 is CASTQGWETQYF. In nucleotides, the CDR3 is TGTGCCAGCACCCAAGGGTGGGAGACCCAGTACTTC.

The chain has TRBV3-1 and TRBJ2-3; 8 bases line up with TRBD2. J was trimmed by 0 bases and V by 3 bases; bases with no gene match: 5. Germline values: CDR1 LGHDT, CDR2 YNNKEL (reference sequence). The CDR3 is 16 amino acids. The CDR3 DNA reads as TGTGCCAGCAGCCACGCGGGGGGCGACAGCACAGATACGCAGTATTTT. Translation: CASSHAGGDSTDTQYF.

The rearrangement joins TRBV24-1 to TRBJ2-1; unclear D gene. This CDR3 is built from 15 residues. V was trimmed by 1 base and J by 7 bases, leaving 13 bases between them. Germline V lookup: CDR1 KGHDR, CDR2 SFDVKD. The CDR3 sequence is CATSDFSPYRNEQFF. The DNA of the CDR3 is TGTGCCACCAGTGATTTCAGCCCCTACCGGAATGAGCAGTTCTTC.

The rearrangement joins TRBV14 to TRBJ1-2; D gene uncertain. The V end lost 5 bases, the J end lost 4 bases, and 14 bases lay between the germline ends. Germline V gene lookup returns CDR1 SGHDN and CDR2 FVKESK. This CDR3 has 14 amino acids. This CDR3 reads CASSTGPPGYGYTF. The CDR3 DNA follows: TGTGCCAGCAGCACTGGGCCTCCCGGCTATGGCTACACCTTC.

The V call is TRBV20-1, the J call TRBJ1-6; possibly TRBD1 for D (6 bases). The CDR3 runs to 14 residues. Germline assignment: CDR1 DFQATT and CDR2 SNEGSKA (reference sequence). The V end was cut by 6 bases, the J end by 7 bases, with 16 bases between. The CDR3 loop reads CSARPQGRNSPLHF. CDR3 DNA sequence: TGCAGTGCCCGACCCCAGGGGCGGAATTCACCCCTCCACTTT.

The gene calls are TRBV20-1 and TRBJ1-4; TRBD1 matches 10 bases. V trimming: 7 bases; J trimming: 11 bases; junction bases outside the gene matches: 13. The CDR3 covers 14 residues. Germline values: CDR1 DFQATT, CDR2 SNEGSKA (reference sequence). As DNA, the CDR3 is TGCAGTGGGGCCGGACAGGGGGTCGGCGATAAACTGTTTTTT. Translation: CSGAGQGVGDKLFF.

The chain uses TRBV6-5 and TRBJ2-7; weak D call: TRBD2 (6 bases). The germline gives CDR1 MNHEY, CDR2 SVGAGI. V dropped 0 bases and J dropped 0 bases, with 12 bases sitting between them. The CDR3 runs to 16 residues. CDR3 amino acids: CASSYSWLARSYEQYF. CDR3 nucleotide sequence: TGTGCCAGCAGTTACTCGTGGCTAGCGCGCTCCTACGAGCAGTACTTC.

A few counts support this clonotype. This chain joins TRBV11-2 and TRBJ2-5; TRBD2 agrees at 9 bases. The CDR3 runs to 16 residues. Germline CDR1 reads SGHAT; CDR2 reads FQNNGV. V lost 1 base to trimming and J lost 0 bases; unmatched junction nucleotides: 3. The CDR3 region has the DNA TGTGCCAGCAGCTTAGGGACTAGCGCGTACCAAGAGACCCAGTACTTC. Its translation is CASSLGTSAYQETQYF.

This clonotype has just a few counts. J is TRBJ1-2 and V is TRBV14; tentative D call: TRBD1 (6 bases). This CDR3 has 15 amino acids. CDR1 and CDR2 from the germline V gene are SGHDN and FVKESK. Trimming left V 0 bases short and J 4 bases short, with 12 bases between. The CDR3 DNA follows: TGTGCCAGCAGCCAAGAAGGAGGACAGCCCTATGGCTACACCTTC. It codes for CASSQEGGQPYGYTF.

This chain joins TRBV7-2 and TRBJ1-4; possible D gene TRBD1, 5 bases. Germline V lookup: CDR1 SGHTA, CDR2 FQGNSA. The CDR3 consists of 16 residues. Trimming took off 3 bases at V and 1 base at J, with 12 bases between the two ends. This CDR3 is CASSFVYGGTNEKLFF. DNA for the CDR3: TGTGCCAGCAGCTTTGTGTATGGGGGAACTAATGAAAAACTGTTTTTT.

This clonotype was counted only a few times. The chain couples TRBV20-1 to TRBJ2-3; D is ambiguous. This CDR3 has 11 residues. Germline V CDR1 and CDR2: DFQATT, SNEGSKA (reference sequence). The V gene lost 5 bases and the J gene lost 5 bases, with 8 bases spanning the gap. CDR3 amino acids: CSAFTVDTQYF. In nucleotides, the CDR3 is TGCAGTGCTTTTACTGTAGATACGCAGTATTTT.

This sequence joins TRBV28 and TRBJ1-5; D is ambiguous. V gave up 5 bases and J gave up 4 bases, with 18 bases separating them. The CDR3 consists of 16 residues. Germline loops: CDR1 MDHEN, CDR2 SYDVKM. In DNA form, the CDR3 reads TGTGCCAGCAGTCCTGTACACGGTCGCCCGAATCAGCCCCAGCATTTT. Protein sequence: CASSPVHGRPNQPQHF.

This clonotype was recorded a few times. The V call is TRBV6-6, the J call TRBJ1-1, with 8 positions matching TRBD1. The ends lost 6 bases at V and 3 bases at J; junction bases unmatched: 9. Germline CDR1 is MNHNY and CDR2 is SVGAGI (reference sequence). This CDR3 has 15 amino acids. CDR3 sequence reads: CASRGSTGAYTEAFF. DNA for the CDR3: TGTGCCAGCAGGGGGTCGACAGGGGCCTACACTGAAGCTTTCTTT.

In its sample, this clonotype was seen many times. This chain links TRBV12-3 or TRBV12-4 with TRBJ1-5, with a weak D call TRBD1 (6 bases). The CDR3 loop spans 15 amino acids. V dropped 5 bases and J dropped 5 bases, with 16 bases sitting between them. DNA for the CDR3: TGTGCCAGCAGTCCCGCGGACAGAATAGATCAGCCCCAGCATTTT. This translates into CASSPADRIDQPQHF.

The CDR3 DNA reads TGTGCCACAACTTTCGCAGCGGGGGGCAGCAATGAGCAGTTCTTC. Translated: CATTFAAGGSNEQFF. The chain uses TRBV7-2 and TRBJ2-1; 9 bases match TRBD2. This CDR3 is 15 amino acids long. V dropped 10 bases and J dropped 6; count of bases not matched to a gene: 13. Germline CDR1 is SGHTA and CDR2 is FQGNSA. Drawing the rest from reference TRBV7-2 and TRBJ2-1, the complete variable domain is GAGVSQSPSNKVTEKGKDVELRCDPISGHTALYWYRQSLGQGLEFLIYFQGNSAPDKSGLPSDRFSAERTGGSVSTLTIQRTQQEDSAVYLCATTFAAGGSNEQFFGPGTRLTVL.

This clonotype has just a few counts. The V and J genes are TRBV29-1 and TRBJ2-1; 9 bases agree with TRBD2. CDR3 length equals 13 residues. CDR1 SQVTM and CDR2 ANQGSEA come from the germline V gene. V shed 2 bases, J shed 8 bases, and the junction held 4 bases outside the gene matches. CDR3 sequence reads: CSVERGLADEQFF. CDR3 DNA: TGCAGCGTTGAACGGGGACTAGCCGATGAGCAGTTCTTC.

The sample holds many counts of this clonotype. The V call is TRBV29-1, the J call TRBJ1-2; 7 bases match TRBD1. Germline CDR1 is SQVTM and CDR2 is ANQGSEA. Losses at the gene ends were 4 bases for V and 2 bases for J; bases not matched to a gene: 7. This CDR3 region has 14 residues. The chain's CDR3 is CSVARQGKNYGYTF. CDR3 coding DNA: TGCAGCGTTGCCCGACAGGGAAAGAACTATGGCTACACCTTC.

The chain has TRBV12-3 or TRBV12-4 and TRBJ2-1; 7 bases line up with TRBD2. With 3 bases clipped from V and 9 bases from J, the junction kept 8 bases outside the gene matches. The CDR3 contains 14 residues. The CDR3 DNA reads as TGTGCCAGCAGTTTTGGGCGGGAGTTGGGTGAGCAGTTCTTC. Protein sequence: CASSFGRELGEQFF.

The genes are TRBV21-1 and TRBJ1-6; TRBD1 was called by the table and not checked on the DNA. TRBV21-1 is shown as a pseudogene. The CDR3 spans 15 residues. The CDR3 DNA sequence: TGTGCCAGCACCCGGGGGGGGAATTATAATTCACCCCTCCACTTT. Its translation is CASTRGGNYNSPLHF.